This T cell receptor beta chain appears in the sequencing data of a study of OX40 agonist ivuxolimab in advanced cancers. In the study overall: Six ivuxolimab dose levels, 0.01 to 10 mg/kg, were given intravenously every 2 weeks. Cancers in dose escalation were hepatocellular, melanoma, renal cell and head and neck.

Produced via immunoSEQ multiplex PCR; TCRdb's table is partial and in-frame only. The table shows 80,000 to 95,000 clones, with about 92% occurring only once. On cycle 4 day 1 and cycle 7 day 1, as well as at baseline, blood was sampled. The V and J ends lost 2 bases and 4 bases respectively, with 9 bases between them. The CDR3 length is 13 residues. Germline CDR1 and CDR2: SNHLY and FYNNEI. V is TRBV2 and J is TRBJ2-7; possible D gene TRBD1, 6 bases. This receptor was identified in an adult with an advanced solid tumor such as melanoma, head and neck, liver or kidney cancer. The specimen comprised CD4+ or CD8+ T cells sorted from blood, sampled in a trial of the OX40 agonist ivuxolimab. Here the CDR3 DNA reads TGTGCCAGCAGTGAACAACAGGGATACGAGCAGTACTTC. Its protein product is CASSEQQGYEQYF. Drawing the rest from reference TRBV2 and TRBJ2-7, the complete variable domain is EPEVTQTPSHQVTQMGQEVILRCVPISNHLYFYWYRQILGQKVEFLVSFYNNEISEKSEIFDDQFSVERPDGSNFTLKIRSTKLEDSAMYFCASSEQQGYEQYFGPGTRLTVT.